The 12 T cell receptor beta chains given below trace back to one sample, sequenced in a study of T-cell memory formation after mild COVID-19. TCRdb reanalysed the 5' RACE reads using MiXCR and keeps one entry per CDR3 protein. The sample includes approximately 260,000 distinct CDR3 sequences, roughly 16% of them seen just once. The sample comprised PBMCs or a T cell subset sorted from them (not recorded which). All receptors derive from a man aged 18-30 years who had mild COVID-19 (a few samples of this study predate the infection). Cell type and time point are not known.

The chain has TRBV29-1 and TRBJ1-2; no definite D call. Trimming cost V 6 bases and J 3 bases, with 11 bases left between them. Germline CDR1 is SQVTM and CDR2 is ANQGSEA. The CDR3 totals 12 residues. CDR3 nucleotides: TGCAGCGTAGTGGTCCGTGACTATGGCTACACCTTC. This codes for CSVVVRDYGYTF.

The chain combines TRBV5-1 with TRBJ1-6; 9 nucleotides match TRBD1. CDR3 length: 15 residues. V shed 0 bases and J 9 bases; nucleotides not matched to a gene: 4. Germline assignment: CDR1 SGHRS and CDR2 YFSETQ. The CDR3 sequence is CASSLGQGDSSPLHF. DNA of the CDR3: TGCGCCAGCAGCTTGGGACAGGGGGATTCTTCACCCCTCCACTTT.

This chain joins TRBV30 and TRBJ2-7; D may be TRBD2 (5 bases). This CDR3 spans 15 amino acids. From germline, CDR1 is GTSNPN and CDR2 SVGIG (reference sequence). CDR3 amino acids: CASTPRTRRSGEQYF. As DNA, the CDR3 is TGTGCTTCAACGCCCCGGACCCGCAGGAGCGGCGAGCAGTACTTC.

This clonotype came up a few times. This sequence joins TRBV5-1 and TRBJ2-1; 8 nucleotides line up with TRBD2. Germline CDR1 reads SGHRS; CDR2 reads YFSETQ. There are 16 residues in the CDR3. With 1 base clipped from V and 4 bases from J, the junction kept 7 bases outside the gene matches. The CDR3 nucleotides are TGCGCCAGCAGCTTGTCAGCGCGGGGGGTTTACAATGAGCAGTTCTTC. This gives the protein CASSLSARGVYNEQFF. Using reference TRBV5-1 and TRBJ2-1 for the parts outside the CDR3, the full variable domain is KAGVTQTPRYLIKTRGQQVTLSCSPISGHRSVSWYQQTPGQGLQFLFEYFSETQRNKGNFPGRFSGRQFSNSRSEMNVSTLELGDSALYLCASSLSARGVYNEQFFGPGTRLTVL.

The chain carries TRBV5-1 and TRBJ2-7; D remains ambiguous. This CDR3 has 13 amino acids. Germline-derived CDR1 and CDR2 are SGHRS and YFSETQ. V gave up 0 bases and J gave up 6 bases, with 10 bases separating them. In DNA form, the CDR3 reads TGCGCCAGCAGCTTGGACTCGAACCTCGAGCAGTACTTC. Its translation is CASSLDSNLEQYF.

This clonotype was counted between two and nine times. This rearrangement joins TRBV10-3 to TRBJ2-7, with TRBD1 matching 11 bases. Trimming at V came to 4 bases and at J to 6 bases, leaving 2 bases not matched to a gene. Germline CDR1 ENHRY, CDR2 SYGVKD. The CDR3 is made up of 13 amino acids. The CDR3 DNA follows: TGTGCCATCAGTGTGGGGACAGGGGGCGAGCAGTACTTC. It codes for CAISVGTGGEQYF.

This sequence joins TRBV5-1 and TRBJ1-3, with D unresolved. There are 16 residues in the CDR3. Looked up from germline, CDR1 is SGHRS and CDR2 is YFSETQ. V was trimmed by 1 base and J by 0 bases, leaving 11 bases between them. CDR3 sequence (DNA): TGCGCCAGCAGCTTGAACTCTAGGGCCTCTGGAAACACCATATATTTT. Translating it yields CASSLNSRASGNTIYF.

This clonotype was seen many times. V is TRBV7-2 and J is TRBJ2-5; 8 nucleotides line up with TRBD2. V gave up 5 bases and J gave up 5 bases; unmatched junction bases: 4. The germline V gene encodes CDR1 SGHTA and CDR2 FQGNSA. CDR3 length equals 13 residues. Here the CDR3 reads CASSLSGAETQYF. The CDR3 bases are TGTGCCAGCAGCCTTAGCGGGGCCGAGACCCAGTACTTC.

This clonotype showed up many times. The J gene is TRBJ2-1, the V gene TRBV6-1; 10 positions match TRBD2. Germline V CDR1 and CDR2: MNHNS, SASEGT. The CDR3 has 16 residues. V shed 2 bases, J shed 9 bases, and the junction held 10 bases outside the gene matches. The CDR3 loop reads CASSERLAGAKTEQFF. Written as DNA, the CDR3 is TGTGCCAGCAGTGAAAGGCTAGCGGGGGCTAAGACTGAGCAGTTCTTC.

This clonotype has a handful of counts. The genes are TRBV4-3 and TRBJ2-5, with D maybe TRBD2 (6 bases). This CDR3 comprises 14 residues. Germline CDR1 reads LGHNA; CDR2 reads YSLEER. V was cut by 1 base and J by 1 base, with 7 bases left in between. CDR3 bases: TGCGCCAGCAGCCAAGGGGGAGGCCAAGAGACCCAGTACTTC. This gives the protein CASSQGGGQETQYF.

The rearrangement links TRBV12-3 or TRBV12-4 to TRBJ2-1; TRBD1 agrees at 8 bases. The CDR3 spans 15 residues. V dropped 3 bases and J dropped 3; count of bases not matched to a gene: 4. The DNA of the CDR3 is TGTGCCAGCAGTTTGTCAGGGGGCATCTACAATGAGCAGTTCTTC. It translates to CASSLSGGIYNEQFF.

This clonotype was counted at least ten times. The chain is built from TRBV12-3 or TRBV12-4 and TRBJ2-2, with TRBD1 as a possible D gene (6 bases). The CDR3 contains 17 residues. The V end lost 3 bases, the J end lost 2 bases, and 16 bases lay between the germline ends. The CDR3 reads CASSFFPYRVNTGELFF. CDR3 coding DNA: TGTGCCAGCAGTTTTTTCCCCTACAGGGTTAACACCGGGGAGCTGTTTTTT.